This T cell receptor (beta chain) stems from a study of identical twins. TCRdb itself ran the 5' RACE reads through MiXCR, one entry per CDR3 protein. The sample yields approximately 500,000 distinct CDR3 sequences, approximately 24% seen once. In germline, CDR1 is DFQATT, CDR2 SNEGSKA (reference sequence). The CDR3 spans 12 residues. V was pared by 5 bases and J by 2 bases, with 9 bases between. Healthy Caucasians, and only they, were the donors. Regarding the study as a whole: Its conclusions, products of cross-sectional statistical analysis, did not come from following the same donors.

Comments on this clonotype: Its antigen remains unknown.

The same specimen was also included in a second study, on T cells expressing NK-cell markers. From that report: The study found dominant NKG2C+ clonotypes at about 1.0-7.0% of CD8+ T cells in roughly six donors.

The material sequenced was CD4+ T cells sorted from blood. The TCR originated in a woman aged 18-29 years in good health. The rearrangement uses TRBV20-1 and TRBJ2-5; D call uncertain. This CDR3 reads CSAWTQQETQYF. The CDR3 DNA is TGCAGTGCTTGGACCCAACAAGAGACCCAGTACTTC.